Listed below are T cell receptor beta chains from one sample, sequenced in a study of patients and donors after allogeneic stem cell transplantation. TCRdb used MiXCR to reprocess the RT-PCR reads, holding one entry per CDR3 protein. The data hold some 200,000 distinct CDR3 sequences, with 41% observed a single time. The material sequenced was blood, either unsorted or a sorted T cell fraction (not recorded which). These receptors were obtained from a human donor who was either an allogeneic HSCT recipient or a stem cell or donor lymphocyte infusion donor (not recorded which). It is not recorded whose cells these are; they may come from a transplant donor. CDR3s include the opening cysteine and the closing phenylalanine or tryptophan. D genes are given only for firm matches. The listing skips clone size in some rows; elsewhere it reads once, few, many or a size class.

j_call d_call v_call clone_size cdr3_nt cdr3_aa
TRBJ2-7 TRBD2 TRBV7-9 few TGTGCCAGCAGCCCACTGGCGGGAGGGATACACTTC CASSPLAGGIHF
TRBJ2-7 TRBD1 TRBV28 NA TGTGCCAGCAGTTCAGACGGGACAGGGGACTACGAGCAGTACTTC CASSSDGTGDYEQYF
TRBJ1-5 NA TRBV11-2 once TGTGCCAGCAGCCCGTTGGGGAAGGGCAATCAGCCCCAGCATTTT CASSPLGKGNQPQHF
TRBJ1-1 NA TRBV12-3/TRBV12-4 few TGTGCCAGCAGCCCGGGACGGGATGGGTACACTGAAGCTTTCTTT CASSPGRDGYTEAFF
TRBJ1-1 NA TRBV12-3/TRBV12-4 few TGTGCCAGCAGTTTCTGGGAGACCACTGAAGCTTTCTTT CASSFWETTEAFF
TRBJ1-1 NA TRBV5-1 NA TGCGCCAGCAGCTTGGTGCCCGGCAGGGGTAAAACTGAAGCTTTCTTT CASSLVPGRGKTEAFF
TRBJ2-5 TRBD2 TRBV9 NA TGTGCCAGCAGCGCCGGGGGACTAGCGGGAAGAGTTGAGACCCAGTACTTC CASSAGGLAGRVETQYF
TRBJ1-5 NA TRBV6-1 few TGTGCCAGCAATAAGGGGACCGTCCGTTTGACGCCCCAGCATTTT CASNKGTVRLTPQHF
TRBJ1-1 NA TRBV7-3 NA TGTGCCAGCAGCTCAAAGTCGGGCAGTGAGGCTTTCTTT CASSSKSGSEAFF
TRBJ2-2 NA TRBV30 NA TGTGGGGGAAGTGACACCGGGGAGCTGTTTTTT CGGSDTGELFF
TRBJ1-1 NA TRBV7-6 NA TGTGCCAGCAGCTTAATAGGAGCAGAGGTGGGCACTGAAGCTTTCTTT CASSLIGAEVGTEAFF
TRBJ2-3 TRBD2 TRBV5-4 NA TGTGCCAGCAGCTTGGAACGGGGGAGGGCAGCTGATACGCAGTATTTT CASSLERGRAADTQYF
TRBJ2-4 TRBD2 TRBV29-1 NA TGCAGCGTGGCAATGGGGGGGATTCAGTACTTC CSVAMGGIQYF
TRBJ1-2 TRBD1 TRBV4-3 NA TGCGCCAGCAGCCAAGATAGACAGGGAGGAAACTATGGCTACACCTTC CASSQDRQGGNYGYTF
TRBJ2-2 NA TRBV7-7 NA TGTGCCAGCAGATTACACTCGAACACCGGGGAGCTGTTTTTT CASRLHSNTGELFF
TRBJ2-1 TRBD1 TRBV30 NA TGTGCCTGGAGTGTACAGGGGGCGGGAATTCCCAATGAGCAGTTCTTC CAWSVQGAGIPNEQFF
TRBJ2-5 NA TRBV29-1 NA TGCAGCGGGGGCCAAGAGACCCAGTACTTC CSGGQETQYF
TRBJ2-4 TRBD1 TRBV29-1 NA TGCAGCGTGGGGGACAGGTTAGCCAAAAACATTCAGTACTTC CSVGDRLAKNIQYF
TRBJ2-7 NA TRBV4-2 once TGTGCCAGCAGCCAAGATTTCCCTTTGGGGGAGCAGTACTTC CASSQDFPLGEQYF
TRBJ1-2 NA TRBV9 NA TGTGCCAGCAGCGTAGCAGGGGATGGCTACACCTTC CASSVAGDGYTF
TRBJ2-3 NA TRBV12-3/TRBV12-4 NA TGTGCCAGCAGTTTATTTGTGCGGGTCCAGATGGATACGCAGTATTTT CASSLFVRVQMDTQYF
TRBJ1-2 TRBD1 TRBV12-3/TRBV12-4 NA TGTGCCAGCAGTTCCCGGACAGGGTGGGACTATGGCTACACCTTC CASSSRTGWDYGYTF
TRBJ1-5 NA TRBV7-2 few TGTGCCAGCAGCTTAGTAGGCGGGGACCTCGGTCAGCCCCAGCATTTT CASSLVGGDLGQPQHF
TRBJ1-1 NA TRBV7-2 NA TGTGCCAGCAGCCCGACAGGACTCATGAACACTGAAGCTTTCTTT CASSPTGLMNTEAFF
TRBJ2-3 NA TRBV5-1 NA TGCGCCAGCAGCACCAAAGGTACATGGGGAGATACGCAGTATTTT CASSTKGTWGDTQYF
TRBJ2-5 TRBD2 TRBV7-6 once TGTGCCAGCAGCCCCGGGACTAGCGTGGAGACCCAGTACTTC CASSPGTSVETQYF
TRBJ1-5 NA TRBV6-6 NA TGTGCCAGCAGCTTCCCGACGAGGAGGGTCAATCAACCCCAGCATTTT CASSFPTRRVNQPQHF
TRBJ1-5 NA TRBV12-3/TRBV12-4 NA TGTGCCAGCACAGTATTTTCTAGCAATCAGCCCCAGCATTTT CASTVFSSNQPQHF
TRBJ1-1 NA TRBV4-2 NA TGTGCCAGCAGCCAAAATGAGGGATTGAACACTGAAGCTTTCTTT CASSQNEGLNTEAFF
TRBJ2-2 TRBD2 TRBV12-5 NA TGTGCTAGTGGTTTGGCCAGCGGGAGGGCCATCGGGGAGCTGTTTTTT CASGLASGRAIGELFF
TRBJ1-3 NA TRBV12-3/TRBV12-4 once TGTGCCAGCAGTTTAGCGGTTTCAGGTACTGGAAACACCATATATTTT CASSLAVSGTGNTIYF
TRBJ1-4 TRBD1 TRBV27 NA TGTGCCAGCACCTCCGGGACAGGGGAAAAACTGTTTTTT CASTSGTGEKLFF
TRBJ1-4 TRBD1 TRBV29-1 NA TGCAGCGCTCAACCCGGACAGGGGGAAAAACTGTTTTTT CSAQPGQGEKLFF
TRBJ2-7 TRBD1 TRBV3-1 few TGTGCCAGCAGGGAGACAGGGAGCGAGCAGTACTTC CASRETGSEQYF
TRBJ1-5 TRBD1 TRBV20-1 few TGCAGTGCTAGAGATCCGACAGGGGGGAATCAGCCCCAGCATTTT CSARDPTGGNQPQHF
TRBJ1-6 TRBD1 TRBV5-1 few TGCGCCAGCAGCGCTAAGACAGGGGAGGATTCACCCCTCCACTTT CASSAKTGEDSPLHF
TRBJ1-2 NA TRBV20-1 NA TGCAGTGCTAGGTCTGCCGGGACCTCCGGAGGCTACACCTTC CSARSAGTSGGYTF
TRBJ2-7 TRBD2 TRBV28 NA TGTGCCAGCAGTTACCCGGGGGGGCTATACTCCCACGAGCAGTACTTC CASSYPGGLYSHEQYF
TRBJ2-7 TRBD1 TRBV6-2/TRBV6-3 NA TGTGCCAGCAGTTACTCGTGGACAGGAGTCTACGAGCAGTACTTC CASSYSWTGVYEQYF
TRBJ2-1 NA TRBV4-3 NA TGCGCCAGCAGCCAAGCGGACAGCTACAATGAGCAGTTCTTC CASSQADSYNEQFF
TRBJ2-1 TRBD2 TRBV20-1 few TGCAGTGCAGGACTAGCGGGATACAATGAGCAGTTCTTC CSAGLAGYNEQFF
TRBJ1-1 NA TRBV5-1 few TGCGCCAGCAAGGTGACAGGGAACACTGAAGCTTTCTTT CASKVTGNTEAFF
TRBJ1-5 NA TRBV12-3/TRBV12-4 NA TGTGCCAGCAGTCTTATTGGGAGCAATCAGCCCCAGCATTTT CASSLIGSNQPQHF
TRBJ1-5 TRBD1 TRBV3-1 NA TGTGCCAGCAGCCGCTCAGGGGGCCCCAATCAGCCCCAGCATTTT CASSRSGGPNQPQHF
TRBJ2-3 NA TRBV21-1 NA TGTGCCAGCAGCAAATGGGGACGACAGTGGGGCACAGATACGCAGTATTTT CASSKWGRQWGTDTQYF
TRBJ2-5 NA TRBV27 few TGTGCCAGCAGTGCCAGTCAATGGAGGCGAAAAGAGACCCAGTACTTC CASSASQWRRKETQYF
TRBJ1-1 TRBD1 TRBV7-9 few TGTGCCAGCAGCGGAACAGGGGGCGGCACTGAAGCTTTCTTT CASSGTGGGTEAFF
TRBJ2-7 TRBD2 TRBV14 few TGTGCCAGCAGCCAAGAAGCTGGCGGGAGCTACGAGCAGTACTTC CASSQEAGGSYEQYF
TRBJ2-7 TRBD2 TRBV6-5 NA TGTGCCAGCAGCTCCCTGGGACGGGGAGGGGACGAGCAGTACTTC CASSSLGRGGDEQYF
TRBJ1-1 TRBD1 TRBV29-1 NA TGCAGCGTGCCGGGACAGGGGAATGAAGCTTTCTTT CSVPGQGNEAFF